This T cell receptor (beta chain) came from a study of OX40 agonist ivuxolimab in advanced cancers. The V gene's germline CDR1 is LNHDA and CDR2 SQIVND (reference sequence). The V segment lost 1 base and the J segment 10 bases; nucleotides outside the gene matches: 4. CDR3 size: 15 residues. The assay was immunoSEQ multiplex PCR, and TCRdb's table has in-frame clones only and misses some. This table holds approximately 70,000 clones, approximately 86% found once. The chain couples TRBV19 to TRBJ2-1, with 13 bases fitting TRBD2. Here the sequenced sample was CD4+ or CD8+ T cells sorted from blood, taken in a trial of the OX40 agonist ivuxolimab. The receptor was derived from an adult with an advanced solid tumor such as melanoma, head and neck, liver or kidney cancer. CDR3 loop: CASSIGTSGSLEQFF. CDR3 nucleotide sequence: TGTGCCAGTAGTATAGGGACTAGCGGGAGTTTGGAGCAGTTCTTC.